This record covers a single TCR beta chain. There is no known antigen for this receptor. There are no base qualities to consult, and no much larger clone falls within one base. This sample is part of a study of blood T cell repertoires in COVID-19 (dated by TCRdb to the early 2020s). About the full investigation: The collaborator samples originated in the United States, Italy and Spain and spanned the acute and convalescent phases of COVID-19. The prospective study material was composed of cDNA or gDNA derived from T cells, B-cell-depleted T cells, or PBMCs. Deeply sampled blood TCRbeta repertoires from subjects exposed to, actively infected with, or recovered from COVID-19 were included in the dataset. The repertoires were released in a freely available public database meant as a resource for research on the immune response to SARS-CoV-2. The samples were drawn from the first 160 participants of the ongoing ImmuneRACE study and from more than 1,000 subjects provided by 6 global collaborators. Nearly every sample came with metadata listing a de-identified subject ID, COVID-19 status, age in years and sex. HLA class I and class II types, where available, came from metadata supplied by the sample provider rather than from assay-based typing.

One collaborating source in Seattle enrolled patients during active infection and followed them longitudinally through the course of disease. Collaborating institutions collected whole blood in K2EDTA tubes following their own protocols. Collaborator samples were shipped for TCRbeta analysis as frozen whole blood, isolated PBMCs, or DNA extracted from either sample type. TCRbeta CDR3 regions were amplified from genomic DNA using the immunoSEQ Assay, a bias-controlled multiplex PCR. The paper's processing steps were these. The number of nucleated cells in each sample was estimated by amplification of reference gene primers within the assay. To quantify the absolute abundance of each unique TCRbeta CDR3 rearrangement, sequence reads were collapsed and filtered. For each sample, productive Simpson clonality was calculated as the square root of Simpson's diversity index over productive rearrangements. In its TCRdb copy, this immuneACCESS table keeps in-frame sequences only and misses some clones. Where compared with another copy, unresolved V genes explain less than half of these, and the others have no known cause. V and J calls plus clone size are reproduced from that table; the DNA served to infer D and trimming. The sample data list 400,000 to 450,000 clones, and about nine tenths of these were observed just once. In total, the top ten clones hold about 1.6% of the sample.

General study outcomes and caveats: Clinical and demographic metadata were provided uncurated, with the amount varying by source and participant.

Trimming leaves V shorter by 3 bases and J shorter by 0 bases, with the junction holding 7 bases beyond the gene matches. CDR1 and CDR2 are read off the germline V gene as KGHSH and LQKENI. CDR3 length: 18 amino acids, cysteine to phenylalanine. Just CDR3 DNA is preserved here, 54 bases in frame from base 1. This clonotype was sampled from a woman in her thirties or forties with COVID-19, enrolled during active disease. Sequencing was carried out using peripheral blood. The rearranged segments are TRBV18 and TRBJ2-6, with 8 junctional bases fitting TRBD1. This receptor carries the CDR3 CASSPSGQVSSGANVLTF. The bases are TGTGCCAGCTCACCGTCGGGACAGGTTAGCTCTGGGGCCAACGTCCTGACTTTC. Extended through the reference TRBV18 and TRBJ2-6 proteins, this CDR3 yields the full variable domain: NAGVMQNPRHLVRRRGQEARLRCSPMKGHSHVYWYRQLPEEGLKFMVYLQKENIIDESGMPKERFSAEFPKEGPSILRIQQVVRGDSAAYFCASSPSGQVSSGANVLTFGAGSRLTVL.